This TCR beta chain was captured by sequencing in a study of shared clonotypes between healthy human individuals. Looking at the study overall: The plates for each donor numbered three CD4 naive, three CD4 memory, two CD8 naive and one CD8 memory. Study-level results: Estimated richness was generally greater in naive than memory subsets.

TCRdb's copy holds only in-frame clones and misses some; the assay was immunoSEQ multiplex PCR. The sample consists of roughly 2,500,000 clones, roughly 93% of them appearing once. Each sample came from a Caucasian adult donor living in Nashville, Tennessee. The study separated CD4+ cells into CD45RA+ naive and CD45RA-negative memory subsets. Turning to this clone: What it recognizes is unknown.

This clonotype originated in a man younger than 35 in good health. Some clones in this sample may be carry-over from other donors' samples. Sequenced sample: naive CD4+ T cells from PBMCs. Specified subset: CD45RA+ positively selected.

Here the CDR3 reads CASSIVAGPMMNTEAFF. DNA of the CDR3: TGTGCCAGTAGTATAGTCGCGGGACCGATGATGAACACTGAAGCTTTCTTT. This sequence joins TRBV19 and TRBJ1-1, with D tentatively TRBD1 (5 bases). Trimming cost V 1 base and J 0 bases, with 15 bases left between them. The CDR3 sequence is 17 residues long. Germline loops: CDR1 LNHDA, CDR2 SQIVND (reference sequence).